The 26 T cell receptor beta chains listed next were all sequenced from one sample in a study of graft-versus-host responses after intestinal transplantation (dated by TCRdb to 2020 to 2023). Reading the label with the study, this specimen's time point is: cells obtained before transplantation from donor or recipient. Libraries were built with the immunoSEQ multiplex PCR assay. What TCRdb holds here is the immuneACCESS table cut down to in-frame rearrangements. Part of the clones is not present; checked against another copy, under half of the missing clones reflect an unresolved V gene, and the others are unexplained. The sample data list 40,000 or so clones, and over 90% of these were observed just once. The leading ten clones occupy over 20% of the sample. These receptors are not linked to any known antigen. Material: unstimulated CD8+ T cells sorted from spleen or lymph node cells, obtained before transplant. The receptor source for this set is a human donor who was the organ donor for an intestinal transplant.

J is TRBJ2-7 and V is TRBV5-1, with 11 nucleotides matching TRBD2. The germline V gene has CDR1 SGHRS and CDR2 YFSETQ. J gave up 1 base and V 5 bases, and 5 bases lay outside the gene matches. The length of the CDR3 is 15 residues. In DNA, the CDR3 is TGCGCCAGCAGTTTAACTAGCGGGAGTTCCTACGAGCAGTACTTC. Its translation: CASSLTSGSSYEQYF.

This clone came up once. V usage is TRBV27 and J usage is TRBJ1-2, with TRBD1 as a possible D gene (6 bases). V lost 5 bases to trimming and J lost 3 bases, with 16 bases between them. This CDR3 spans 15 amino acids. Germline CDR1 and CDR2: MNHEY and SMNVEV (reference sequence). As DNA, the CDR3 is TGTGCCAGCAGTCTACAGGGAAAGGGTGACTATGGCTACACCTTC. This sequence encodes CASSLQGKGDYGYTF.

V gene TRBV18 combines with J gene TRBJ2-2; unclear D gene. Germline V gives CDR1 KGHSH, CDR2 LQKENI. Trimming removed 8 bases from V and 1 base from J, with 11 bases in between. This CDR3 spans 14 amino acids. The CDR3 DNA is TGTGCCAGCCCCAGCGTGATGAACACCGGGGAGCTGTTTTTT. It yields the protein CASPSVMNTGELFF.

This chain links TRBV5-1 with TRBJ2-7; D not certain. Germline V gene lookup returns CDR1 SGHRS and CDR2 YFSETQ. This CDR3 is built from 14 residues. V gave up 0 bases and J gave up 1 base, with 8 bases separating them. The CDR3 is CASSLVPESYEQYF. The CDR3 nucleotides read TGCGCCAGCAGCTTGGTTCCCGAATCCTACGAGCAGTACTTC.

The chain carries TRBV5-6 and TRBJ2-5, with D perhaps matching TRBD2 (6 bases). V lost 4 bases to trimming and J lost 3 bases, with 13 bases between them. This CDR3 spans 14 amino acids. Germline V gene sequence: CDR1 SGHDT, CDR2 YYEEEE. The CDR3 spells CASSLRLEEETQYF. The CDR3 DNA sequence: TGTGCCAGCAGCCTACGACTAGAAGAAGAGACCCAGTACTTC.

This chain connects TRBV7-9 to TRBJ2-5, with D possibly being TRBD1 (6 bases). Trimming took 4 bases from V and 4 from J, leaving 13 bases between them. The CDR3 length is 14 residues. The germline CDR1 and CDR2 sequences are SEHNR and FQNEAQ (reference sequence). In nucleotides, the CDR3 is TGTGCCAGCAGCTACCCGGACAGCATAGAGACCCAGTACTTC. Translation gives CASSYPDSIETQYF.

The genes are TRBV27 and TRBJ1-3; no clear D gene. The germline V gene has CDR1 MNHEY and CDR2 SMNVEV (reference sequence). The length of the CDR3 is 13 residues. Trimming took 2 bases from V and 4 from J, leaving 6 bases between them. Here the CDR3 reads CASSLRSGNTIYF. DNA for the CDR3: TGTGCCAGCAGTTTAAGGTCCGGAAACACCATATATTTT.

The chain employs TRBV2 and TRBJ1-5; D gene uncertain. Deletions cut 7 bases from V and 0 bases from J, with 13 bases between. The CDR3 has 15 amino acids. Germline assignment: CDR1 SNHLY and CDR2 FYNNEI. The CDR3 bases are TGTGCCAGCATGAGGACCCCGGATAGCAATCAGCCCCAGCATTTT. The encoded protein is CASMRTPDSNQPQHF.

V and J are TRBV2 and TRBJ2-7; 7 bases map to TRBD2. The V gene end was trimmed by 4 bases and the J gene end by 5 bases; junction bases not matched to a gene: 5. The CDR3 has 13 amino acids. Per the germline V gene, CDR1 is SNHLY and CDR2 is FYNNEI. The CDR3 coding sequence is TGTGCCAGCAGTGGGGGAGGGAGGAACGAGCAGTACTTC. It codes for CASSGGGRNEQYF.

The CDR3 loop reads CASSTEGTGDNEQFF. The CDR3 DNA follows: TGTGCCAGCAGCACCGAAGGGACAGGGGATAATGAGCAGTTCTTC. This sequence joins TRBV11-3 and TRBJ2-1; 10 nucleotides agree with TRBD1. With V trimmed by 5 bases and J by 7 bases, 8 bases remained unmatched. The germline gives CDR1 SGHNT, CDR2 YENEEA. This CDR3 spans 15 amino acids.

This clone has a handful of counts. The CDR3: CASSQKFVLNTEAFF. Written as DNA, the CDR3 is TGCGCCAGCAGCCAAAAATTTGTCCTGAACACTGAAGCTTTCTTT. The chain couples TRBV4-1 to TRBJ1-1; D gene unclear. Trimming stripped 2 bases from V and 0 bases from J, with 10 bases between. CDR1 and CDR2 (germline): MGHRA, YSYEKL. There are 15 residues in the CDR3.

This sequence joins TRBV12-5 and TRBJ1-1, with D possibly TRBD1 on 6 matching bases. V was clipped by 6 bases and J by 4 bases, with 18 bases between them. This CDR3 is 15 amino acids long. From germline, CDR1 is LGHNT and CDR2 FRNRAP. The CDR3 DNA reads as TGTGCTAGTGGGGACTTTGGGGGCGTACGCACTGAAGCTTTCTTT. Translated: CASGDFGGVRTEAFF.

The gene calls are TRBV7-8 and TRBJ2-1, with D perhaps TRBD2 (5 bases). V lost 1 base, J lost 7 bases, and 14 bases lay in between. The CDR3 has 15 amino acids. The V gene's germline CDR1 is SGHVS and CDR2 FQNEAQ. The CDR3 spells CASSLGRGRGNEQFF. CDR3 sequence (DNA): TGTGCCAGCAGCTTAGGGAGAGGGAGAGGGAATGAGCAGTTCTTC.

V gene TRBV4-2 combines with J gene TRBJ1-1; the D is unclear. In germline, CDR1 is LGHNA, CDR2 YNFKEQ. V dropped 4 bases and J dropped 4 bases, with 13 bases sitting between them. This CDR3 is built from 14 residues. The CDR3: CASSLEELGTEAFF. CDR3 DNA: TGTGCCAGCAGCCTAGAGGAATTAGGCACTGAAGCTTTCTTT.

The V call is TRBV4-3, the J call TRBJ2-7; TRBD2 matches 12 bases. This CDR3 comprises 15 residues. Per germline, CDR1 LGHNA and CDR2 YSLEER. J gave up 5 bases and V 4 bases, and 6 bases lay outside the gene matches. The CDR3 DNA reads as TGCGCCAGCAGCCTTACGACTAGCGGGAGCCACGAGCAGTACTTC. This sequence encodes CASSLTTSGSHEQYF.

The chain carries TRBV27 and TRBJ2-1, with 13 bases identical to TRBD2. This CDR3 has 15 residues. Trimming at V came to 5 bases and at J to 8 bases, leaving 6 bases not matched to a gene. Germline V CDR1 and CDR2: MNHEY, SMNVEV (reference sequence). The CDR3 coding sequence is TGTGCCAGCAGTCGACTAGCGGGAGGTGTCGATGAGCAGTTCTTC. Translation gives CASSRLAGGVDEQFF.

The count of this clone is one. The CDR3 DNA is TGTGCCAGTAGTATAGTCGTCGAGACAGGGTACGGCTACACCTTC. Translating it yields CASSIVVETGYGYTF. The chain links TRBV19 to TRBJ1-2, with 7 bases that match TRBD1. The V segment lost 1 base and the J segment 8 bases; nucleotides outside the gene matches: 10. The CDR3 runs to 15 residues. Germline-derived CDR1 and CDR2 are LNHDA and SQIVND (reference sequence).

V is TRBV27 and J is TRBJ1-5, with 7 bases that match TRBD1. The CDR3 runs to 16 residues. The V gene's germline CDR1 is MNHEY and CDR2 SMNVEV (reference sequence). With 0 bases clipped from V and 7 bases from J, the junction kept 9 bases outside the gene matches. The CDR3 is CASSLSGDSSSQPQHF. The CDR3 bases are TGTGCCAGCAGTTTATCAGGGGACAGTTCAAGCCAGCCCCAGCATTTT.

The CDR3 DNA is TGTGCCTGGGCCAAAGCCCTTGACAGACTCCTAAGCACAGATACGCAGTATTTT. Translation: CAWAKALDRLLSTDTQYF. This chain links TRBV30 with TRBJ2-3, with D tentatively TRBD1 (5 bases). The CDR3 runs to 18 residues. Germline V lookup: CDR1 GTSNPN, CDR2 SVGIG (reference sequence). V lost 5 bases and J 0 bases, leaving 24 bases between the germline ends.

V gene TRBV28 combines with J gene TRBJ2-3; D possibly corresponds to TRBD1 (5 bases). The germline V gene encodes CDR1 MDHEN and CDR2 SYDVKM. The length of the CDR3 is 14 residues. V lost 8 bases, J lost 1 base, and 13 bases lay in between. The CDR3, as DNA: TGTGCCAGCCTCCAGGCAGGGCGCACAGATACGCAGTATTTT. Encoded protein: CASLQAGRTDTQYF.

This rearrangement joins TRBV9 to TRBJ2-6; TRBD1 matches at 7 bases. There are 17 residues in the CDR3. Germline loops: CDR1 SGDLS, CDR2 YYNGEE. The junction had 9 bases not matched to a gene; V was cut back by 6 bases and J by 0 bases. The DNA of the CDR3 is TGTGCCAGCACACAACAGGGGTCGATCTCTGGGGCCAACGTCCTGACTTTC. Translation: CASTQQGSISGANVLTF.

CDR3 region: CASRGTSYNEQFF. In DNA form, the CDR3 reads TGTGCCAGCAGAGGGACAAGCTACAATGAGCAGTTCTTC. This chain uses TRBV2 with TRBJ2-1, with a weak D call TRBD1 (6 bases). V lost 6 bases to trimming and J lost 3 bases, with 9 bases between them. CDR3 size: 13 residues. Germline CDR1 and CDR2: SNHLY and FYNNEI.

This clone was found once. The J gene is TRBJ1-2, the V gene TRBV4-3; 8 nucleotides line up with TRBD1. Germline V gives CDR1 LGHNA, CDR2 YSLEER. The CDR3 consists of 20 residues. The junction had 21 bases not matched to a gene; V was cut back by 1 base and J by 5 bases. The CDR3 is CASSQGFVRGQANLGYGYTF. DNA of the CDR3: TGCGCCAGCAGCCAAGGATTTGTTAGGGGACAGGCAAATCTCGGGTATGGCTACACCTTC.

The chain employs TRBV5-1 and TRBJ2-7; TRBD1 matches 11 bases. Germline V gene sequence: CDR1 SGHRS, CDR2 YFSETQ. J gave up 7 bases and V 7 bases, and 7 bases lay outside the gene matches. The CDR3 contains 13 residues. CDR3: CASRGQGAIEQYF. CDR3 bases: TGCGCCAGCCGAGGACAGGGGGCGATTGAGCAGTACTTC.

In regard to this clone: This same CDR3 is encoded by further DNA sequences in the sample. The rearrangement joins TRBV4-1 to TRBJ1-2; D gene uncertain. Per germline, CDR1 MGHRA and CDR2 YSYEKL. The V end was cut by 0 bases, the J end by 4 bases, with 6 bases between. The CDR3 contains 13 residues. The CDR3 DNA is TGCGCCAGCAGCCAAGAGAGTTCCTATGGCTACACCTTC. Protein: CASSQESSYGYTF.

V usage is TRBV27 and J usage is TRBJ2-3, with TRBD2 matching over 12 bases. The J segment lost 4 bases and the V segment lost 2 bases, leaving 4 bases of the junction unmatched. This CDR3 is 16 amino acids long. Germline loops: CDR1 MNHEY, CDR2 SMNVEV (reference sequence). The CDR3 region has the DNA TGTGCCAGCAGTTTAACTAGCGGGAGGTTGGCAGATACGCAGTATTTT. It translates to CASSLTSGRLADTQYF.